Below, 15 T cell receptor beta chains from the same sample are listed, as sequenced in a study of blood T cell repertoires in COVID-19 (dated by TCRdb to 2019 to 2021). Library preparation used the immunoSEQ multiplex PCR assay. Imported from immuneACCESS, the table was reduced by TCRdb to in-frame sequences with V and J called. These copies leave out some clones; in studies compared against another copy, an unresolved V gene accounts for under half, and the cause of the remainder is not known. In this sample the table shows about 370,000 clones, around 87% of which occur a single time. 8% to 13% of the sample rests with the top ten. The sequenced material came from peripheral blood. These receptor sequences come from a woman aged 25 to 39 with COVID-19, enrolled during active disease.

This clone has a single count. The chain combines TRBV13 with TRBJ1-3, with D possibly matching TRBD1 (6 bases). The CDR3 is 14 amino acids. V gave up 5 bases and J gave up 3 bases, with 11 bases separating them. Germline-derived CDR1 and CDR2 are PRHDT and FYEKMQ (reference sequence). CDR3 coding DNA: TGTGCCAGCAGCCCGCCGACAGGTGGAAACACCATATATTTT. Protein sequence: CASSPPTGGNTIYF.

This clone has just one count. This chain uses TRBV2 with TRBJ1-5; perhaps TRBD1 as D (5 bases). V lost 6 bases, J lost 7 bases, and 19 bases lay in between. This CDR3 is built from 15 residues. Germline CDR1 SNHLY, CDR2 FYNNEI. Here the CDR3 DNA reads TGTGCCAGCAGACCCTCACGGGCGGGGCGGCAGCCCCAGCATTTT. Amino acids: CASRPSRAGRQPQHF.

This clone was seen once. At one end the junction does not follow the germline gene, possibly because of a read error. The sample carries other DNA sequences with the same CDR3. This chain links TRBV30 with TRBJ1-2; the match to TRBD1 covers 12 bases. The CDR3 covers 15 residues. Germline CDR1 reads GTSNPN; CDR2 reads SVGIG (reference sequence). DNA of the CDR3: TGTGCCTGGAGTACCGGGACAGGGGGCCGGCATGACTACACCTTT. This sequence encodes CAWSTGTGGRHDYTF.

V usage is TRBV4-3 and J usage is TRBJ2-7; 10 nucleotides line up with TRBD2. The CDR3 is 15 residues long. Germline V gene data show CDR1 as LGHNA and CDR2 as YSLEER. The ends lost 1 base at V and 7 bases at J; junction bases unmatched: 7. CDR3 protein: CASSQGNSGGWEQYF. In nucleotides, the CDR3 is TGCGCCAGCAGCCAAGGGAATAGCGGGGGGTGGGAGCAGTACTTC.

The V call is TRBV5-8, the J call TRBJ1-3; D gene ambiguous. The germline gives CDR1 SGHTS, CDR2 YDEGEE. CDR3 length: 15 amino acids. V lost 1 base to trimming and J lost 0 bases, with 8 bases between them. The CDR3 coding sequence is TGTGCCAGCAGCTTGTCGGCAGGCTCTGGAAACACCATATATTTT. Amino acids: CASSLSAGSGNTIYF. The full variable domain, rest sourced from reference TRBV5-8 and TRBJ1-3, is EAGVTQSPTHLIKTRGQQATLRCSPISGHTSVYWYQQALGLGLQFLLWYDEGEERNRGNFPPRFSGRQFPNYSSELNVNALELEDSALYLCASSLSAGSGNTIYFGEGSWLTVV.

This clone has a single count. V is TRBV28 and J is TRBJ1-5, with 7 bases lining up with TRBD1. Germline CDR1 and CDR2: MDHEN and SYDVKM. The trim removed 3 bases at V and 3 bases at J, leaving 5 bases unmatched. The CDR3 covers 15 residues. The CDR3 spells CASSFLTGNNQPQHF. CDR3 nucleotides: TGTGCCAGCAGTTTCCTGACAGGGAACAATCAGCCCCAGCATTTT.

This clone has at least ten counts. CDR3 protein: CSVDEGVAEAFF. CDR3 coding DNA: TGCAGCGTTGATGAAGGGGTGGCTGAAGCTTTCTTT. This chain connects TRBV29-1 to TRBJ1-1; perhaps TRBD1 as D (5 bases). Germline CDR1 is SQVTM and CDR2 is ANQGSEA. Deletions cut 3 bases from V and 6 bases from J, with 11 bases between. CDR3 length: 12 residues.

DNA for the CDR3: TGTGCCAGCAGCCAAGATTTACTAGCGACGGATACGCAGTATTTT. It codes for CASSQDLLATDTQYF. The rearrangement uses TRBV3-1 (or the pseudogene TRBV3-2) and TRBJ2-3; TRBD2 aligns across 7 bases. Germline CDR1 LGHDT, CDR2 YNNKEL (reference sequence). V gave up 0 bases and J gave up 6 bases; unmatched junction bases: 6. This CDR3 spans 15 amino acids.

The chain joins TRBV9 to TRBJ1-2, with D uncertain. Germline V gene lookup returns CDR1 SGDLS and CDR2 YYNGEE. V dropped 0 bases and J dropped 1 base, with 10 bases sitting between them. The CDR3 length is 15 residues. The CDR3 loop reads CASSVAPRINYGYTF. The CDR3 nucleotides read TGTGCCAGCAGCGTAGCCCCCAGGATTAACTATGGCTACACCTTC.

The chain links TRBV14 to TRBJ2-7, with D possibly TRBD1 on 5 matching bases. CDR3 length: 15 amino acids. Germline CDR1 and CDR2: SGHDN and FVKESK. Trimming left V 3 bases short and J 1 base short, with 13 bases between. CDR3 bases: TGTGCCAGCAGCCAGACAGCTATCAATTCCTACGAGCAGTACTTC. Protein: CASSQTAINSYEQYF.

The gene calls are TRBV28 and TRBJ2-7; 9 bases line up with TRBD1. V was pared by 5 bases and J by 0 bases, with 5 bases of the junction left unmatched. The CDR3 contains 15 residues. The germline V gene has CDR1 MDHEN and CDR2 SYDVKM. DNA for the CDR3: TGTGCCAGCAGTGCTGGACAGGGGCGCTCCTACGAGCAGTACTTC. Encoded protein: CASSAGQGRSYEQYF.

The chain links TRBV5-1 to TRBJ1-1, with a possible D match to TRBD1 (5 bases). V was clipped by 5 bases and J by 0 bases, with 14 bases between them. The germline V gene encodes CDR1 SGHRS and CDR2 YFSETQ. The CDR3 has 15 residues. The CDR3 protein is CASSSSDSMNTEAFF. CDR3 sequence (DNA): TGCGCCAGCAGTTCCTCTGACAGCATGAACACTGAAGCTTTCTTT.

This chain uses TRBV19 with TRBJ2-1; TRBD2 matches at 9 bases. This CDR3 has 15 residues. Germline V gene data show CDR1 as LNHDA and CDR2 as SQIVND (reference sequence). V lost 6 bases to trimming and J lost 0 bases; unmatched junction nucleotides: 3. The CDR3 nucleotides read TGTGCCAGTAGGGTTAGCGGGAGCTCCTACAATGAGCAGTTCTTC. Residues: CASRVSGSSYNEQFF.

The gene calls are TRBV9 and TRBJ2-1; 10 bases line up with TRBD1. The CDR3 sequence is 19 residues long. CDR1 is SGDLS and CDR2 is YYNGEE in the germline V gene. Germline trimming cut 0 bases from V and 13 bases from J; bases unmatched to any gene: 22. CDR3 in amino acids: CASSVAPKLTGGRGPSQFF. The CDR3 nucleotides are TGTGCCAGCAGCGTAGCTCCAAAGTTGACAGGGGGCAGGGGTCCCTCCCAGTTCTTC.

The chain has TRBV14 and TRBJ2-3; 9 positions agree with TRBD2. The CDR3 extends over 15 amino acids. Germline CDR1 SGHDN, CDR2 FVKESK. V was pared by 1 base and J by 4 bases, with 3 bases of the junction left unmatched. Here the CDR3 DNA reads TGTGCCAGCAGCCAAGTAGCGGGAGACTCAGATACGCAGTATTTT. Its translation is CASSQVAGDSDTQYF. The variable domain in full, with the rest retrieved from reference TRBV14 and TRBJ2-3, is EAGVTQFPSHSVIEKGQTVTLRCDPISGHDNLYWYRRVMGKEIKFLLHFVKESKQDESGMPNNRFLAERTGGTYSTLKVQPAELEDSGVYFCASSQVAGDSDTQYFGPGTRLTVL.